The 13 T cell receptor beta chains below all came from one sample that was sequenced in a study of blood T cell repertoires in COVID-19. Here immunoSEQ multiplex PCR was the method, and the copy in TCRdb shows in-frame clones only, minus some. The table shows approximately 120,000 clones, with approximately 80% occurring only once. Sequenced: peripheral blood. Every receptor here comes from a human donor in a cohort sampled during active COVID-19.

The chain couples TRBV4-1 to TRBJ1-2, with 7 nucleotides matching TRBD1. The CDR3 has 16 residues. V shed 6 bases and J 3 bases; nucleotides not matched to a gene: 13. Germline V lookup: CDR1 MGHRA, CDR2 YSYEKL. CDR3 DNA sequence: TGCGCCAGCAGACCTTCAACAGGGGAACTATACTATGGCTACACCTTC. This sequence encodes CASRPSTGELYYGYTF.

The CDR3 is CASSRWLAATTPAEQYF. CDR3 sequence (DNA): TGTGCCAGCAGTAGATGGCTAGCGGCCACGACCCCCGCCGAGCAGTACTTC. The chain couples TRBV3-1 (or the pseudogene TRBV3-2) to TRBJ2-7, with 7 positions matching TRBD2. V trimming: 6 bases; J trimming: 6 bases; junction bases outside the gene matches: 20. Germline-derived CDR1 and CDR2 are LGHDT and YNNKEL (reference sequence). This CDR3 region has 17 residues.

V usage is TRBV7-2 and J usage is TRBJ2-5; D gene ambiguous. The CDR3 extends over 13 amino acids. Germline CDR1 reads SGHTA; CDR2 reads FQGNSA. Trimming shortened V by 4 bases and J by 2 bases, and 8 bases separated the two germline ends. CDR3 sequence (DNA): TGTGCCAGCAGCTCGAACCTACAAGAGACCCAGTACTTC. This gives the protein CASSSNLQETQYF.

This chain joins TRBV5-6 and TRBJ1-4; 8 bases are a match to TRBD1. Germline CDR1 is SGHDT and CDR2 is YYEEEE. V trimming: 3 bases; J trimming: 7 bases; junction bases outside the gene matches: 5. The CDR3 contains 14 residues. CDR3 residues: CASSSQGAGEKLFF. The CDR3 DNA is TGTGCCAGCAGCTCGCAGGGGGCAGGTGAAAAACTGTTTTTT.

The chain combines TRBV4-1 with TRBJ2-1, with a weak D call TRBD2 (6 bases). With 2 bases removed from V and 1 base from J, the gap between germline ends came to 24 bases. There are 20 residues in the CDR3. In germline, CDR1 is MGHRA, CDR2 YSYEKL. The CDR3 reads CASSQTPPGVIEESYNEQFF. As DNA, the CDR3 is TGCGCCAGCAGCCAAACCCCCCCGGGGGTTATCGAAGAATCCTACAATGAGCAGTTCTTC.

The chain recombines TRBV3-1 (or the pseudogene TRBV3-2) with TRBJ2-2, with 8 bases matching TRBD1. Germline trimming cut 8 bases from V and 4 bases from J; bases unmatched to any gene: 3. CDR1 is LGHDT, CDR2 YNNKEL, per germline (reference sequence). This CDR3 spans 13 amino acids. DNA of the CDR3: TGTGCCAGCCAAACAGGGGGCACCGGGGAGCTGTTTTTT. This translates into CASQTGGTGELFF.

The V call is TRBV11-2, the J call TRBJ2-7, with D possibly TRBD2 on 6 matching bases. This CDR3 comprises 15 residues. The V end was cut by 5 bases, the J end by 1 base, with 15 bases between. CDR1 and CDR2 (germline): SGHAT, FQNNGV. DNA for the CDR3: TGTGCCAGCAGCAATAGCGGAGGTTTGTCCTACGAGCAGTACTTC. As protein: CASSNSGGLSYEQYF.

This clone was recorded once. This chain joins TRBV29-1 and TRBJ1-5, with a tentative D call TRBD1 (5 bases). This CDR3 comprises 13 residues. Germline loops: CDR1 SQVTM, CDR2 ANQGSEA. The V gene lost 3 bases and the J gene lost 6 bases, with 12 bases spanning the gap. The CDR3 reads CSVEGREGQPQHF. The CDR3, as DNA: TGCAGCGTTGAGGGCAGGGAAGGTCAGCCCCAGCATTTT.

J is TRBJ2-1 and V is TRBV6-2 or TRBV6-3; TRBD2 matches 9 bases. Looked up from germline, CDR1 is MNHEY and CDR2 is SVGEGT. This CDR3 contains 20 residues. The trim removed 4 bases at V and 7 bases at J, leaving 23 bases unmatched. The CDR3 reads CASSSPLSGGPRVRWNEQFF. CDR3 DNA sequence: TGTGCCAGCAGTTCCCCCCTCAGCGGGGGGCCTCGTGTGAGGTGGAATGAGCAGTTCTTC.

V and J are TRBV28 and TRBJ1-2, with D unresolved. With 4 bases removed from V and 0 bases from J, the gap between germline ends came to 18 bases. CDR1 and CDR2 from the germline V gene are MDHEN and SYDVKM. This CDR3 is 17 amino acids long. The DNA of the CDR3 is TGTGCCAGCAGTTCAGGTCGAAAGCGGGCTGCTAACTATGGCTACACCTTC. Protein: CASSSGRKRAANYGYTF.

The CDR3 region is CASNQGANSPLHF. The CDR3 DNA sequence: TGTGCCAGTAATCAGGGGGCTAATTCACCCCTCCACTTT. The chain employs TRBV19 and TRBJ1-6; 8 nucleotides align to TRBD1. The CDR3 is 13 residues long. The ends lost 7 bases at V and 6 bases at J; junction bases unmatched: 2. Germline-derived CDR1 and CDR2 are LNHDA and SQIVND (reference sequence). The variable domain in full, completed from reference TRBV19 and TRBJ1-6, reads DGGITQSPKYLFRKEGQNVTLSCEQNLNHDAMYWYRQDPGQGLRLIYYSQIVNDFQKGDIAEGYSVSREKKESFPLTVTSAQKNPTAFYLCASNQGANSPLHFGNGTRLTVT.

The V and J genes are TRBV5-4 and TRBJ2-7; 10 nucleotides match TRBD1. The CDR3 length is 14 residues. Unmatched junction bases numbered 7, after V lost 5 bases and J lost 5 bases. Germline assignment: CDR1 SGHNT and CDR2 YYREEE (reference sequence). DNA of the CDR3: TGTGCCAGCAGTCGAACAGGACAGGGGGACGAGCAGTACTTC. It codes for CASSRTGQGDEQYF. The entire variable domain, with the rest obtained from reference TRBV5-4 and TRBJ2-7, is as follows: ETGVTQSPTHLIKTRGQQVTLRCSSQSGHNTVSWYQQALGQGPQFIFQYYREEENGRGNFPPRFSGLQFPNYSSELNVNALELDDSALYLCASSRTGQGDEQYFGPGTRLTVT.

This chain uses TRBV28 with TRBJ2-5, with 10 bases fitting TRBD1. The ends lost 4 bases at V and 3 bases at J; junction bases unmatched: 8. The CDR3 is 16 amino acids. CDR1 and CDR2 from the germline V gene are MDHEN and SYDVKM. The CDR3 nucleotides are TGTGCCAGCAGTTCGCTGACAGGGGGCGGTGAAGAGACCCAGTACTTC. This gives the protein CASSSLTGGGEETQYF.